This passage covers 10 T cell receptor beta chains from one sample sequenced in a study of identical twins (dated by TCRdb to 2016 to 2017). The method was 5' RACE. The data were produced on an Illumina HiSeq 2000. The public reads were run again by TCRdb, first through fastp at Q25 and then through MiXCR, and only productive beta chains were kept. Records with the same CDR3 protein are collapsed into one entry carrying the most frequent genes and DNA. The sample profile shows 400,000 to 500,000 distinct CDR3 sequences; 15% to 20% of them were found once. The ten largest clones capture about 12% of the sample. The sequencing sample was made of naive T cells sorted from blood. In light of the paper, this sample's cell subset or site label describes: cells isolated with a human naive T-cell isolation kit. These receptors originate from a man aged 50 to 60 in good health.

This chain joins TRBV20-1 and TRBJ2-7, with 8 nucleotides matching TRBD2. Germline trimming cut 2 bases from V and 1 base from J; bases unmatched to any gene: 4. This CDR3 contains 14 residues. From germline, CDR1 is DFQATT and CDR2 SNEGSKA (reference sequence). The CDR3 protein is CSARSGRGSYEQYF. CDR3 bases: TGCAGTGCTAGAAGCGGGAGAGGGTCCTACGAGCAGTACTTC.

This clonotype was detected ten times or more. The rearrangement joins TRBV28 to TRBJ2-5, with D possibly TRBD1 on 7 matching bases. Trimming shortened V by 3 bases and J by 3 bases, and 17 bases separated the two germline ends. The CDR3 sequence is 16 residues long. Looked up from germline, CDR1 is MDHEN and CDR2 is SYDVKM. This CDR3 reads CASSFFTGEVEETQYF. The CDR3 DNA reads as TGTGCCAGCAGTTTTTTTACAGGGGAGGTAGAAGAGACCCAGTACTTC.

This chain uses TRBV9 with TRBJ2-5; 9 bases are shared with TRBD2. Germline V CDR1 and CDR2: SGDLS, YYNGEE. V gave up 2 bases and J gave up 5 bases; unmatched junction bases: 7. This CDR3 has 15 amino acids. CDR3 in amino acids: CASSVREGIGETQYF. The CDR3 nucleotides are TGTGCCAGCAGCGTGCGGGAGGGCATTGGTGAGACCCAGTACTTC.

This clonotype has just a few counts. The CDR3 DNA is TGCAGCGTTGAAGATCGAGGCGACAGGAGATCATTGACAGATACGCAGTATTTT. This encodes CSVEDRGDRRSLTDTQYF. V and J are TRBV29-1 and TRBJ2-3, with a possible D match to TRBD1 (6 bases). The CDR3 consists of 18 residues. Germline-derived CDR1 and CDR2 are SQVTM and ANQGSEA. V was cut by 0 bases and J by 3 bases, with 22 bases left in between.

J is TRBJ2-1 and V is TRBV7-3; TRBD2 matches 8 bases. Germline-derived CDR1 and CDR2 are SGHTA and FQGTGA. This CDR3 is 15 amino acids long. J lost 4 bases, V lost 4 bases, and 6 bases had no gene match. The CDR3 nucleotides read TGTGCCAGCAGCTCCAGTAGCGGGGATTACAATGAGCAGTTCTTC. Its protein product is CASSSSSGDYNEQFF.

The chain couples TRBV5-1 to TRBJ1-4; D remains ambiguous. CDR3 length: 13 residues. The germline V gene encodes CDR1 SGHRS and CDR2 YFSETQ. V gave up 7 bases and J gave up 8 bases, with 15 bases separating them. CDR3 residues: CASSPLMAEKLFF. CDR3 nucleotide sequence: TGCGCCAGCTCCCCTTTAATGGCCGAAAAACTGTTTTTT.

V is TRBV28 and J is TRBJ2-3; D is unresolved. Germline V gene data show CDR1 as MDHEN and CDR2 as SYDVKM. The CDR3 has 15 residues. Trimming pared 3 bases from V and 2 bases from J, leaving 12 bases between. CDR3 DNA: TGTGCCAGCAGTTTGCCACAGATACCCACAGATACGCAGTATTTT. It yields the protein CASSLPQIPTDTQYF.

The sample holds many counts of this clonotype. The rearrangement joins TRBV7-9 to TRBJ2-1; unclear D gene. The CDR3 spans 15 residues. The germline V gene has CDR1 SEHNR and CDR2 FQNEAQ (reference sequence). Trimming removed 2 bases from V and 4 bases from J, with 12 bases in between. The CDR3 bases are TGTGCCAGCAGCTTAAATGCAGGAACGTACAATGAGCAGTTCTTC. Protein: CASSLNAGTYNEQFF.

There are a few counts of this clonotype. The chain uses TRBV6-2 or TRBV6-3 and TRBJ2-7; the match to TRBD2 covers 8 bases. V shed 8 bases and J 4 bases; nucleotides not matched to a gene: 10. Germline CDR1 and CDR2: MNHEY and SVGEGT. There are 14 residues in the CDR3. CDR3 nucleotide sequence: TGTGCCAGCGGTTCGGGGACTAGGAGATACGAGCAGTACTTC. Translating it yields CASGSGTRRYEQYF.

This clonotype was observed a few times. The genes are TRBV6-2 or TRBV6-3 and TRBJ2-1, with TRBD2 identical over 8 bases. The CDR3 consists of 13 residues. The V gene's germline CDR1 is MNHEY and CDR2 SVGEGT. V lost 5 bases to trimming and J lost 3 bases; unmatched junction nucleotides: 0. CDR3 coding DNA: TGTGCCAGCAGTACTAGCGGCTACAATGAGCAGTTCTTC. Its translation: CASSTSGYNEQFF.